The 22 T cell receptor beta chains given below trace back to one sample, sequenced in a study of T cell responses to AZD1222 COVID-19 vaccine. The protocol was immunoSEQ multiplex PCR, while the TCRdb copy is restricted to in-frame clones and leaves out a portion. The sample yields approximately 170,000 clones, around 90% seen once. The input for sequencing was peripheral blood, taken 28 days after the second AZD1222 dose. The origin of the receptors is an adult who received the AZD1222 COVID-19 vaccine.

CDR3: CASSLGDTRDTQYF. For the CDR3, the DNA is TGCGCCAGCAGCTTGGGGGACACGCGAGATACGCAGTATTTT. The rearrangement uses TRBV5-1 and TRBJ2-3, with a weak D call TRBD1 (6 bases). The CDR3 extends over 14 amino acids. Trimming removed 0 bases from V and 5 bases from J, with 10 bases in between. Germline V gene sequence: CDR1 SGHRS, CDR2 YFSETQ.

This chain joins TRBV19 and TRBJ1-1; D remains ambiguous. V lost 2 bases and J 1 base, leaving 8 bases between the germline ends. CDR3 length: 14 amino acids. CDR1 LNHDA and CDR2 SQIVND come from the germline V gene (reference sequence). The CDR3 region has the DNA TGTGCCAGTAGTATACCCCCGGAGAACACTGAAGCTTTCTTT. Amino acids: CASSIPPENTEAFF.

This chain connects TRBV4-3 to TRBJ2-3; the D gene is possibly TRBD2 (6 bases). The CDR3 sequence is 14 residues long. The germline gives CDR1 LGHNA, CDR2 YSLEER. Trimming cost V 4 bases and J 2 bases, with 10 bases left between them. CDR3 amino acids: CASSLREVTDTQYF. The CDR3 DNA follows: TGCGCCAGCAGCCTTAGGGAGGTCACAGATACGCAGTATTTT.

This clone was seen once. The chain uses TRBV12-3 or TRBV12-4 and TRBJ1-2; D gene ambiguous. V lost 2 bases, J lost 6 bases, and 10 bases lay in between. The CDR3 totals 13 residues. CDR3 in DNA: TGTGCCAGCAGTTTAATGGCCCGGGATGGCTACACCTTC. Amino acid sequence: CASSLMARDGYTF.

The chain carries TRBV4-1 and TRBJ2-5; D gene ambiguous. There are 16 residues in the CDR3. The germline gives CDR1 MGHRA, CDR2 YSYEKL. Trimming removed 4 bases at V and 0 bases at J, with 15 bases between. Here the CDR3 reads CASSPPLTPYQETQYF. As DNA, the CDR3 is TGCGCCAGCAGCCCCCCCCTAACACCGTACCAAGAGACCCAGTACTTC.

The rearrangement uses TRBV6-5 and TRBJ1-5; TRBD1 agrees at 8 bases. The germline V gene encodes CDR1 MNHEY and CDR2 SVGAGI. The CDR3 covers 15 residues. Losses at the gene ends were 6 bases for V and 3 bases for J; bases not matched to a gene: 7. The CDR3 region has the DNA TGTGCCAGCAGAGACAGGGGAGTGGTCAATCAGCCCCAGCATTTT. Its protein product is CASRDRGVVNQPQHF.

The genes are TRBV7-2 and TRBJ1-1; a possible D gene is TRBD1 (5 bases). This CDR3 contains 13 residues. In germline, CDR1 is SGHTA, CDR2 FQGNSA. V lost 5 bases, J lost 1 base, and 8 bases lay in between. This CDR3 is CASSVGENTEAFF. The CDR3 DNA is TGTGCCAGCAGCGTGGGGGAGAACACTGAAGCTTTCTTT.

The V call is TRBV19, the J call TRBJ1-2, with 7 bases identical to TRBD1. This CDR3 contains 13 residues. Germline lookup yields CDR1 LNHDA and CDR2 SQIVND (reference sequence). V trimming: 5 bases; J trimming: 2 bases; junction bases outside the gene matches: 2. DNA for the CDR3: TGTGCCAGTAGTGTACAGGGGAACTATGGCTACACCTTC. It encodes CASSVQGNYGYTF.

This clone was observed once. The gene calls are TRBV6-1 and TRBJ1-4, with D unresolved. CDR1 MNHNS and CDR2 SASEGT come from the germline V gene. This CDR3 contains 14 residues. Between the trimmed V and J ends, which lost 3 bases and 4 bases, there was a span of 9 bases. In nucleotides, the CDR3 is TGTGCCAGCAGTGAGAGGCCGATTAATGAAAAACTGTTTTTT. Translated: CASSERPINEKLFF.

The V gene is TRBV5-1, the J gene TRBJ1-4; no firm D call. This CDR3 has 17 amino acids. V was cut by 4 bases and J by 8 bases, with 24 bases left in between. The germline V gene encodes CDR1 SGHRS and CDR2 YFSETQ. The CDR3: CASSRAVWVGQEEKLFF. DNA for the CDR3: TGCGCCAGCAGCCGGGCCGTCTGGGTGGGCCAAGAAGAAAAACTGTTTTTT.

The CDR3 coding sequence is TGCGCCAGCAGCGCCTCGGGGGCTGCCTACAATGAGCAGTTCTTC. It is translated as CASSASGAAYNEQFF. The rearrangement joins TRBV5-1 to TRBJ2-1; D tentatively reads TRBD1 or TRBD2 (6 bases each). The length of the CDR3 is 15 residues. Per the germline V gene, CDR1 is SGHRS and CDR2 is YFSETQ. The V end was cut by 4 bases, the J end by 2 bases, with 13 bases between.

This clone occurred a few times. CDR3 loop: CASSLGGTEETQYF. CDR3 DNA: TGTGCCAGCAGCTTAGGCGGGACAGAAGAGACCCAGTACTTC. The genes are TRBV7-2 and TRBJ2-5; D perhaps matches TRBD1 (7 bases). Germline-derived CDR1 and CDR2 are SGHTA and FQGNSA. CDR3 length: 14 amino acids. Deletions cut 1 base from V and 3 bases from J, with 9 bases between.

The gene calls are TRBV5-5 and TRBJ2-1; D is undetermined. Germline V gene lookup returns CDR1 SGHKS and CDR2 YYEKEE (reference sequence). Trimming cost V 1 base and J 3 bases, with 14 bases left between them. This CDR3 spans 16 amino acids. CDR3 in amino acids: CASSLSAAGYYNEQFF. The CDR3 nucleotides are TGTGCCAGCAGCTTGTCGGCCGCAGGCTACTACAATGAGCAGTTCTTC.

V is TRBV5-4 and J is TRBJ2-4; 10 bases fit TRBD1. Germline trimming cut 3 bases from V and 0 bases from J; bases unmatched to any gene: 3. Germline CDR1 and CDR2: SGHNT and YYREEE (reference sequence). There are 16 residues in the CDR3. This chain's CDR3 is CASSSGTGVAKNIQYF. The CDR3 DNA reads TGTGCCAGCAGCTCGGGGACAGGGGTAGCCAAAAACATTCAGTACTTC.

J is TRBJ1-6 and V is TRBV15; maybe TRBD1 (6 bases). Trimming removed 0 bases at V and 5 bases at J, with 11 bases between. The CDR3 length is 16 residues. Germline lookup yields CDR1 LNHNV and CDR2 YYDKDF (reference sequence). The CDR3 DNA is TGTGCCACCAGCAGAGATGGGGGGGCGCATAATTCACCCCTCCACTTT. Protein sequence: CATSRDGGAHNSPLHF.

This chain joins TRBV6-5 and TRBJ2-7; 8 nucleotides match TRBD1. The germline CDR1 and CDR2 sequences are MNHEY and SVGAGI. The length of the CDR3 is 16 residues. Germline trimming cut 2 bases from V and 0 bases from J; bases unmatched to any gene: 6. CDR3: CASSYLGTGLSYEQYF. CDR3 sequence (DNA): TGTGCCAGCAGTTACCTGGGGACAGGCCTCTCCTACGAGCAGTACTTC.

The chain links TRBV10-3 to TRBJ1-3; 9 bases are a match to TRBD1. V shed 5 bases, J shed 3 bases, and the junction held 2 bases outside the gene matches. CDR3 length: 14 amino acids. Per the germline V gene, CDR1 is ENHRY and CDR2 is SYGVKD. The CDR3 region is CAISLTGGGNTIYF. The CDR3 bases are TGTGCCATCAGTTTGACAGGGGGTGGAAACACCATATATTTT.

This clone was picked up one time. The chain employs TRBV3-1 (or the pseudogene TRBV3-2) and TRBJ2-5; D call uncertain. Germline V gene sequence: CDR1 LGHDT, CDR2 YNNKEL (reference sequence). This CDR3 has 16 amino acids. V was shortened by 0 bases and J by 5 bases, with 16 bases between the two germline ends. The CDR3 DNA sequence: TGTGCCAGCAGCCAAGATCTAGGACCCGGTGGTGAGACCCAGTACTTC. Translating it yields CASSQDLGPGGETQYF.

This clone turned up a few times. The chain combines TRBV29-1 with TRBJ1-2; D gene ambiguous. CDR1 is SQVTM and CDR2 is ANQGSEA in the germline V gene. V gave up 3 bases and J gave up 6 bases, with 5 bases separating them. The CDR3 extends over 10 amino acids. The CDR3 sequence: CSVDGNGYTF. CDR3 DNA sequence: TGCAGCGTTGATGGAAATGGCTACACCTTC.

The gene calls are TRBV7-9 and TRBJ1-5; 8 nucleotides agree with TRBD1. Per germline, CDR1 SEHNR and CDR2 FQNEAQ (reference sequence). This CDR3 spans 17 amino acids. After removal of 1 base from V and 0 bases from J, the junction contained 5 bases not matched to a gene. The CDR3 loop is CASSLGNRGGSNQPQHF. CDR3 in DNA: TGTGCCAGCAGCTTAGGTAACAGGGGGGGTAGCAATCAGCCCCAGCATTTT.

The rearrangement links TRBV3-1 (or the pseudogene TRBV3-2) to TRBJ2-7, with TRBD2 matching 7 bases. V shed 0 bases, J shed 1 base, and the junction held 6 bases outside the gene matches. CDR1 is LGHDT, CDR2 YNNKEL, per germline (reference sequence). The CDR3 extends over 16 amino acids. The CDR3 bases are TGTGCCAGCAGCCAAGATTTGGCTAGCGGATCCTACGAGCAGTACTTC. The encoded protein is CASSQDLASGSYEQYF.

The gene calls are TRBV5-4 and TRBJ1-2; 8 bases line up with TRBD1. The V segment lost 4 bases and the J segment 0 bases; nucleotides outside the gene matches: 5. From germline, CDR1 is SGHNT and CDR2 YYREEE (reference sequence). The CDR3 is 15 residues long. The CDR3 region has the DNA TGTGCCAGCAGCCCCAGGGGGCCGGCTAACTATGGCTACACCTTC. Translation: CASSPRGPANYGYTF.